Included here is one TCR beta chain sequence, with context. Profiled with immunoSEQ multiplex PCR; TCRdb holds only in-frame clones, not every one. The data show about 49,000 clones, approximately 91% seen once. Germline assignment: CDR1 SEHNR and CDR2 FQNEAQ (reference sequence). This CDR3 has 13 amino acids. Trimming took 5 bases from V and 8 from J, leaving 15 bases between them. This sample is drawn from a study of OX40 agonist ivuxolimab in advanced cancers. The specimen comprised CD4+ or CD8+ T cells sorted from blood, sampled in a trial of the OX40 agonist ivuxolimab. The rearrangement links TRBV7-9 to TRBJ1-1; unclear D gene. The clonotype comes from an adult with an advanced solid tumor such as melanoma, head and neck, liver or kidney cancer. The CDR3 sequence is CASSPPETLEAFF. For the CDR3, the DNA is TGTGCCAGCAGCCCTCCCGAAACATTGGAAGCTTTCTTT.